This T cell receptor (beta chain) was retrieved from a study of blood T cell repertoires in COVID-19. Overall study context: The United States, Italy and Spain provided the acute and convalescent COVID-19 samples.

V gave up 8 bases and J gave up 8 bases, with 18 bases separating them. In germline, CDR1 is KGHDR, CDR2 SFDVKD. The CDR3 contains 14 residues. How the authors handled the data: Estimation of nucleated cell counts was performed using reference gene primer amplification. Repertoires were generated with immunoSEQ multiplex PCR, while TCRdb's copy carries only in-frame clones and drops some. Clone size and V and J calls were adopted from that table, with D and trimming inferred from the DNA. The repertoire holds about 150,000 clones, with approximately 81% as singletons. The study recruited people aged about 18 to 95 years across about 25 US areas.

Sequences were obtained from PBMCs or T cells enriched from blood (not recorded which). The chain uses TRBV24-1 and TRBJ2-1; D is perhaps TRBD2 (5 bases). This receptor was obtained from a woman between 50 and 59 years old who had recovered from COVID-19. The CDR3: CATKPSGPSDEQFF. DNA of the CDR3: TGTGCCACCAAGCCGAGCGGCCCATCGGATGAGCAGTTCTTC.